This TCR beta chain emerged from a study of blood T cell repertoires in COVID-19 (dated by TCRdb to the early 2020s). The study in broad terms: The collaborator samples originated in the United States, Italy and Spain and spanned the acute and convalescent phases of COVID-19. Samples were obtained from the ongoing ImmuneRACE study (first 160 participants) and from approximately 1,200 subjects provided by 6 global collaborators. The prospective study material was composed of cDNA or gDNA derived from T cells, B-cell-depleted T cells, or PBMCs. The repertoires were released in a freely available public database intended as a resource for research on the immune response to SARS-CoV-2. Where HLA class I and class II types were available, the types were taken from metadata supplied by the sample provider, not from assay-based typing. The sample metadata nearly always contained a de-identified subject ID, COVID-19 status, age in years and sex. Deeply sampled blood TCRbeta repertoires from subjects exposed to, actively infected with, or recovered from COVID-19 were included in the dataset.

V sheds 5 bases and J sheds 5 bases, leaving 12 bases between their ends. The CDR3 covers 13 residues, taking in both the cysteine and the phenylalanine. This entry keeps only the CDR3 DNA: 39 bases, framed from base 1. The germline V gene (reference sequence) yields SSHAT for CDR1 and FNYEAQ for CDR2. TCRbeta CDR3 regions were amplified from genomic DNA by means of the immunoSEQ Assay, a bias-controlled multiplex PCR. Processing in the source paper ran as follows. The number of nucleated cells in each sample was estimated from the amplification of reference gene primers within the assay. To quantify the absolute abundance of each unique TCRbeta CDR3 rearrangement, sequence reads were collapsed and filtered. For each sample, productive Simpson clonality was calculated as the square root of Simpson's diversity index across productive rearrangements. The table comes from immuneACCESS by way of TCRdb, which keeps in-frame sequences with V and J called. Part of the clones is missing from these tables; in studies checked, under half for an unresolved V gene and the rest for unknown reasons. For V, J and clone size, that table is used; D and trimming come from the DNA. The sample table holds roughly 40,000 clones, of which 90% were seen once. The ten largest clones represent more than 5.5% of the sample.

Points the paper makes about the study in general: How much clinical and demographic metadata was included differed by source and by participant, and the metadata was provided uncurated.

As concerns this clone: The specificity of this receptor is unknown. Base qualities are not provided; no much larger clone lies one nucleotide away.

Whole blood was collected in K2EDTA tubes by collaborating institutions according to the institutions' own protocols. For TCRbeta analysis, collaborator samples were shipped as frozen whole blood, as isolated PBMCs, or as DNA extracted from either sample type. Recombination linked TRBV7-7 to TRBJ2-5; TRBD1 is a possible D gene, resting on 6 matching bases. The material sequenced was peripheral blood. The sequence was collected from a human donor in a cohort sampled during active COVID-19. The CDR3 in this case is CASSRTQGETQYF. The sequenced DNA is TGTGCCAGCAGCCGGACCCAGGGGGAGACCCAGTACTTC.